This T cell receptor beta chain comes out of a study of blood T cells in healthy people across ages. Study results and caveats: Diversity was higher, and naive CD4+ cells more numerous, in long-lived donors than in aged donors.

V shed 2 bases and J shed 7 bases, with 18 bases lying between them. The CDR3 totals 16 residues. Germline assignment: CDR1 MNHNY and CDR2 SVGAGI (reference sequence). Then a second PCR, running about 6 to 12 cycles, was carried out with a sample-barcoded 5' primer and a J-beta primer mix. Via MiXCR, TCRdb re-called the 5' RACE reads, giving one row per CDR3 protein. The table lists about 640,000 distinct CDR3 sequences, around 54% of them singletons. To note about this clonotype: Its specificity is not known.

The extraction recovered at least 5.5 micrograms of total RNA per sample. This chain links TRBV6-6 with TRBJ1-5; D may be TRBD1 (5 bases). The source material was blood. The TCR was taken from a man aged 60 to 75 in good health. The CDR3 nucleotides read TGTGCCAGCAGTTACCAAGGGACCCTTAGAGAACAGCCCCAGCATTTT. This translates into CASSYQGTLREQPQHF.